The sequence of this T cell receptor beta chain was determined in a study of cytomegalovirus exposure and HLA in healthy donors (dated by TCRdb to about 2017). Some background on the complete study: According to an earlier analysis of around 600 of the donors, some 180 million T cells yielded approximately 120 million unique TCR beta sequences and roughly 280 Gb of sequence data. All discovery cohort repertoires had been generated using a single sequencing platform. The study combined high-throughput TCR immunosequencing, statistical association of individual TCRs with disease status, and machine learning to predict cytomegalovirus infection status. An earlier analysis of around 640 of the donors used high-throughput TCR beta sequencing to judge whether each TCR beta V gene segment behaved as functional or pseudogenic. Donor age, sex, ethnicity and CMV serostatus were compiled together with the repertoire data. The study used immunosequencing to profile the T cell repertoires of several hundred subjects and linked those repertoires to cytomegalovirus serostatus. Among the roughly 400 genotyped donors, approximately 76% belonged to the genetic ancestry cluster associated with self-reported Caucasian donors. Among 350 to 400 genotyped donors of the cohort, an average of 235,054 unique TCR beta nucleotide sequences were sequenced per donor, roughly 20% of them non-productive. Roughly five DR-DQ haplotypes were treated as single units for association and clustering because of strong linkage in the cohort. Both class I and class II loci were covered by HLA typing, at four-digit resolution. In a later analysis, previously published TCR beta repertoires from 500 to 750 donors were re-analyzed and high-resolution HLA genotyping was added so that TCR occurrence patterns could be studied. Besides the first cohort of 666 subjects, a separate validation cohort made up of 120 different subjects was used. A later genetic analysis took genome-wide SNP genotypes for about three fifths of the 666 donors and used that subset as a discovery cohort. An early release covering 500 to 750 HLA-typed donors comprised about 300 gigabases of sequencing data and 65 million to 100 million unique TCR sequences. The study aimed to test whether signatures of past pathogen exposure could be identified by cataloging public T cell receptors. Rather than drawing on any new phenotypic data, the later analysis identified candidate immune exposures from TCR beta sequences and the way those sequences occurred across donors. Typing coverage differed by locus: A, B, C, DRB1 and DQB1 were typed in roughly 620-640 donors, DQA1 in about 510, DPA1 in some 610, and DPB1 in approximately 450.

Remarks on this clone: Its antigen has not been determined. The record has no base qualities; no much larger clone is one base away.

Library construction relied on the immunoSEQ multiplex PCR assay. For the multiplex PCR, a mixture combining 60 forward primers for TCR Vbeta segments and 13 reverse primers for TCR Jbeta segments was used. A multiplex PCR assay on genomic DNA amplified the CDR3 region of rearranged TCR beta genes. Amplified TCR beta libraries were sequenced as 87-base-pair reads on the Illumina HiSeq System. The authors' pipeline ran thus. A later analysis tallied 75 million to 85 million unique TCR beta chains across the roughly 610 repertoires, and about 10 million of those chains were shared by two or more donors. Raw reads were error-corrected and collapsed into unique sequences by a nearest-neighbor algorithm in which closely related sequences were merged to remove PCR and sequencing errors. CDR3 sequences were aligned to IMGT reference sequences to assign V, D and J gene segments. For a sequence to be retained, a match of at least six nucleotides was required to both a V gene segment and a J gene segment. Rearrangements were classified as productive when the CDR3 lacked stop codons and remained in frame with V and J, and all other rearrangements were classified as non-productive. CDR3 was defined according to IMGT convention as the region running from the second conserved V-encoded cysteine to the conserved J-encoded phenylalanine. Sequences without an unambiguous match to a single V gene segment were excluded from the earlier analysis of 587 of the donors. In an earlier analysis of approximately 590 of the donors, a V segment was called functional when productive rearrangements were above 56.7%, and segregating when the standard deviation between donors exceeded 5%. A statistical classification framework was built to diagnose cytomegalovirus status from the catalog of TCR beta chain sequences. A later analysis assigned V and J genes by comparing TCR nucleotide sequences with IMGT/GENE-DB human TR gene sequences. The TCRdist pipeline was used in a later analysis to assign CDR3 sequences and most-parsimonious VDJ recombination scenarios. In a later analysis, each TCR beta chain was defined by its CDR3 amino acid sequence together with its V-gene family, and reads without a unique V-gene family were excluded. As a way to deal with suspected cross-contamination and a sequencing artifact, a later analysis dropped 640 or so nucleotide sequences that were highly shared and had low generation probability. In a later analysis, a clonal expansion index for each public chain was calculated from normalized within-repertoire ranks of inferred template counts. A later analysis computed generation probabilities with a VDJ recombination model fitted to out-of-frame rearrangements, and checked the results against IGoR. Hypergeometric tests were used in a later analysis to score TCR-TCR, TCR-HLA and TCR-CMV co-occurrence, with a repertoire-size bias correction applied to the TCR pairs. A later analysis estimated false discovery rates by permuting HLA or CMV assignments 20 times. In a later analysis, co-occurring TCRs were grouped using DBSCAN, with TCRdist sequence similarity added in when clustering inside HLA-allele-positive subsets. For co-occurrence clustering, repertoires with fewer than 30,000 or more than 120,000 public chains were excluded, along with 5 or 6 repertoires with anomalous nucleotide sharing. This is the immuneACCESS table as TCRdb keeps it, with only in-frame sequences that have V and J called. A part of the clones is gone; compared with another copy, unresolved V genes explain less than half, and the rest is unexplained. For V, J and clone size, that table is used; D and trimming come from the DNA. This sample is represented by 130,000 or so clones; roughly 70% of them were singletons. 2.5% to 3.5% of the sample goes to the ten largest clones.

Points the paper makes about the study in general: A total of roughly 160 TCR beta chains were listed by the study as associated with cytomegalovirus. Because the 87-base-pair reads could not distinguish some IMGT-functional V segments, including TRBV6-2 and TRBV6-3, those segments were excluded. According to a later analysis, parvovirus B19, influenza, CMV and Epstein-Barr virus appeared linked to several top co-occurrence clusters. In a later analysis, around 17,000 TCR beta sequences were associated with specific HLA alleles at a false discovery rate of 0.05. Because counts were too low, fewer than 20 rarely observed V segments, including chromosome 9 orphons, were excluded from the earlier analysis of under 650 of the donors. A cluster of highly shared sequence variants was judged likely to represent a technical artifact of the sequencing pipeline. The authors suggested that the approach could potentially be extended to other disease states and immunological phenotypes. In a later genetic analysis, fewer N-insertions in productive TCRs were reported among donors in an Asian-associated ancestry cluster than the roughly 700-donor mean. Sequencing depth was assumed to be roughly uniform across donors in the presence/absence analyses, though that assumption may not hold. Broadly in line with IMGT annotations, most TCR beta V segments showed up in productive rearrangements about 87% or about 30% of the time in an earlier analysis of several hundred of the donors. Across donors, most TCR sequences were observed very rarely, whereas some public TCRs were present in many individuals. A further reported finding was that TCR beta sequences accurately predicted the HLA-A and HLA-B alleles for most subjects in the first cohort. Three of the identified cytomegalovirus-associated TCR beta chains were confirmed in vitro to be specific for cytomegalovirus antigens. When HLA alleles, especially DR and DQ, strongly co-occurred, attributing TCR associations to individual alleles was difficult. In a later analysis, the rate of TCR association differed among HLA loci, with DRB1 alleles having the most associated TCRs and HLA-C alleles having the fewest. Because HLA typing was unavailable for some donors at each locus, only the typed subset was used in association tests. V-gene and J-gene trimming of TCR beta chains was associated with a missense DCLRE1C variant in a later genetic analysis, and the association was replicated in an independent cohort. In a later analysis, HLA-associated TCR beta chains were found to be more clonally expanded and to have lower generation probabilities than equally common non-associated chains. CMV serostatus was the only immune exposure information available for the cohort. In this cohort, only TCR beta chains were sequenced, and detectable features were limited by the absence of alpha or paired-chain data. Most CMV-associated TCR beta chains appeared to be HLA-restricted in a later analysis, and the HLA associations seemed to be driven largely by CMV exposure. The classifier was reported to diagnose cytomegalovirus status with high specificity and sensitivity in both the original and validation cohorts. Linkage disequilibrium might explain the correlated functional status among segregating V segments, but an unknown experimental factor could not be excluded.

CDR1 and CDR2 were assigned from the germline V gene as SGHRS and YFSETQ. From cysteine to phenylalanine, the CDR3 is 14 amino acids long. Only the CDR3 DNA is retained, 42 bases long and in frame from the first base. Trimming removed 2 bases from V and 4 bases from J, leaving 10 bases between the germline ends. The cohort comprised several hundred healthy bone marrow donors. At the time of sampling, every cohort member was nominally healthy, though immune exposures that went unrecorded were likely present. The donor was CMV seropositive and was included in the group of 289 seropositive cohort members. Every donor gave a peripheral blood sample, and the peripheral blood mononuclear cells from that sample were used for TCR beta sequencing. The Qiagen DNeasy Blood Extraction Kit was used to extract genomic DNA from the blood cell samples.

This TCR derives from a woman in her thirties or forties in good health and CMV-seropositive. Sequenced: PBMCs. The chain uses TRBV5-1 and TRBJ2-1; tentative D gene TRBD2, with 6 bases matching. The CDR3 region reads CASSFSGAYNEQFF. The DNA reads as follows: TGCGCCAGCAGCTTTTCGGGAGCATACAATGAGCAGTTCTTC.